This T cell receptor beta chain was obtained from a study of beta chain features in type 1 diabetes. Study conclusions and caveats: Since sequencing was performed on cDNA, cells with high TCR expression could be over-represented. Any HLA-type effect on TCRB rearrangement remained unresolved here. Insertions at VDJ junctions were less frequent in type 1 diabetes patients. These patients also deleted more nucleotides at the same junctions. Among patients with Type 1 diabetes, TCRB CDR3s were moderately but significantly shorter in every one of the four CD4+ subsets.

The isolated RNA, all of it, was reverse transcribed, so expressed TCRB transcripts were what got sequenced. Repertoires were generated with immunoSEQ multiplex PCR, while TCRdb's copy carries only in-frame clones and drops some. The sample yields some 290,000 clones, 24% seen once. This clone was picked up a small number of times. The antigen remains unidentified. Germline V gene data show CDR1 as MGHRA and CDR2 as YSYEKL. The CDR3 spans 15 residues. V shed 1 base and J 2 bases; nucleotides not matched to a gene: 0. Each sorted fraction was over 98% pure. The specimen sequenced was naive CD4+ T cells from blood. The TCR was taken from a woman in her thirties with type 1 diabetes. The rearrangement joins TRBV4-1 to TRBJ1-3, with 9 bases matching TRBD1. The CDR3: CASSQGDRAGNTIYF. In DNA form, the CDR3 reads TGCGCCAGCAGCCAAGGGGACAGGGCTGGAAACACCATATATTTT.